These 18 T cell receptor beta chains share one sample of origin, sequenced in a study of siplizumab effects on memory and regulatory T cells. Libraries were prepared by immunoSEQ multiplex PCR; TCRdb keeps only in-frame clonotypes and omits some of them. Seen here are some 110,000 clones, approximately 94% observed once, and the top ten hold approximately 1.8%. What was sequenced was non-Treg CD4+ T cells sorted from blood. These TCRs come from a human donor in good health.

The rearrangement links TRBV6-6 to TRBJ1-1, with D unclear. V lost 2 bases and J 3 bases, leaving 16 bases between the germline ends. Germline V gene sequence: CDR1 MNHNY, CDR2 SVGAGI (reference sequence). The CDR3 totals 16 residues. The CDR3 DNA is TGTGCCAGCAGTTACAGTACGGTCAGGAGTTACACTGAAGCTTTCTTT. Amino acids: CASSYSTVRSYTEAFF.

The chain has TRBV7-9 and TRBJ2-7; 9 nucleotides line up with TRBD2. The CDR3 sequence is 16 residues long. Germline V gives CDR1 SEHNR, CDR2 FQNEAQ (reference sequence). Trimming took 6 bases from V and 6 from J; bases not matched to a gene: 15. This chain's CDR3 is CASSRGSGGRAVEQYF. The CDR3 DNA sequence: TGTGCCAGCAGTCGTGGGTCTGGCGGGAGGGCCGTCGAGCAGTACTTC.

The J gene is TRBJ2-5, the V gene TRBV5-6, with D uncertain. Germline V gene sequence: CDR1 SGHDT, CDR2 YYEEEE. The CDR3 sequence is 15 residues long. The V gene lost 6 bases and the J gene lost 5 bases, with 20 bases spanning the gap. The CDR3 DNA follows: TGTGCCAGCACCCAGCTTGGTTCCGGGTCGGAGACCCAGTACTTC. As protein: CASTQLGSGSETQYF. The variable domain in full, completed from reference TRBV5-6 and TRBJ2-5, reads DAGVTQSPTHLIKTRGQQVTLRCSPKSGHDTVSWYQQALGQGPQFIFQYYEEEERQRGNFPDRFSGHQFPNYSSELNVNALLLGDSALYLCASTQLGSGSETQYFGPGTRLLVL.

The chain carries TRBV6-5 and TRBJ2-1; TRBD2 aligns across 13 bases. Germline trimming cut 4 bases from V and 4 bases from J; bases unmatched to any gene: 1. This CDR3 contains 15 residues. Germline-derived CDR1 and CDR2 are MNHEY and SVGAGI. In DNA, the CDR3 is TGTGCCAGCAGTTGGGGACTAGCGGGATACAATGAGCAGTTCTTC. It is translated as CASSWGLAGYNEQFF.

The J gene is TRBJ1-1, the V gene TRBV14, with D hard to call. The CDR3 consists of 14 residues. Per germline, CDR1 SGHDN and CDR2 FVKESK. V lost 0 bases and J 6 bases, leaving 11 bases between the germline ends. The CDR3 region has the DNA TGTGCCAGCAGCCAAGACCTAAGGAGGGCTGAAGCTTTCTTT. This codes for CASSQDLRRAEAFF.

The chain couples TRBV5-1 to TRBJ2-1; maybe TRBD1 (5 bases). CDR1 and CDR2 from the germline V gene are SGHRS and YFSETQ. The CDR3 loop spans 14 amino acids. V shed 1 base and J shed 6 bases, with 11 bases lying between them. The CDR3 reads CASSLRGPTNEQFF. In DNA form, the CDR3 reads TGCGCCAGCAGCTTGAGGGGCCCGACCAATGAGCAGTTCTTC.

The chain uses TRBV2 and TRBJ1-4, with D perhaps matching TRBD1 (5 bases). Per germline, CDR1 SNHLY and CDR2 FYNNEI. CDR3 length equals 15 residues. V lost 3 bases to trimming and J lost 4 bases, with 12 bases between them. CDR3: CASSDGRTINEKLFF. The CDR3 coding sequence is TGTGCCAGCAGTGATGGACGGACAATTAATGAAAAACTGTTTTTT.

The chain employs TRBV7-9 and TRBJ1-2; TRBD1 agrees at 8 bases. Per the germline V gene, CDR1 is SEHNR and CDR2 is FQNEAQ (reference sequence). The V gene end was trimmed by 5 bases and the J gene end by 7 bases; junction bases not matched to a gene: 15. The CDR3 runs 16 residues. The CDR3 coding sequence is TGTGCCAGCAGCAATCCCCAGCAGGGGGCGCTCGGTGGCTACACCTTC. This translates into CASSNPQQGALGGYTF.

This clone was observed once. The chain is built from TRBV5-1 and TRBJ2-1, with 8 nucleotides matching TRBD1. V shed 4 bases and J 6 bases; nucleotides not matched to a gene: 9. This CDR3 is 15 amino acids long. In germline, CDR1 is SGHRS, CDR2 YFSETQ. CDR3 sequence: CASSLTTGATNEQFF. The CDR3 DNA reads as TGCGCCAGCAGCCTAACGACAGGGGCGACCAATGAGCAGTTCTTC.

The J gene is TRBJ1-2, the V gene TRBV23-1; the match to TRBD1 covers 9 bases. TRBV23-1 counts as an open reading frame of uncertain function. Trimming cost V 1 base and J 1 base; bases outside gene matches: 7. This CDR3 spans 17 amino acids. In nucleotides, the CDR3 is TGCGCCAGCAGTCAATTTTACCGGGACAGGGTTAACTATGGCTACACCTTC. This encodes CASSQFYRDRVNYGYTF.

The CDR3 reads CASSELPGELFF. The CDR3 nucleotides read TGTGCCAGCAGTGAACTTCCCGGGGAGCTGTTTTTT. The J gene is TRBJ2-2, the V gene TRBV2; D unresolved. V lost 2 bases and J lost 6, with 4 bases in between. Per the germline V gene, CDR1 is SNHLY and CDR2 is FYNNEI. The CDR3 runs 12 residues.

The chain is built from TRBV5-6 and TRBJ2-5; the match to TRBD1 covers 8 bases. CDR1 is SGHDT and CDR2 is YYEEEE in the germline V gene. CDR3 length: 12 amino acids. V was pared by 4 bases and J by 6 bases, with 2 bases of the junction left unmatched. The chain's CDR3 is CASSRQGKTQYF. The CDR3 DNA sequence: TGTGCCAGCAGCAGACAGGGGAAGACCCAGTACTTC. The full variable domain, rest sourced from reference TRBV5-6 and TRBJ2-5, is DAGVTQSPTHLIKTRGQQVTLRCSPKSGHDTVSWYQQALGQGPQFIFQYYEEEERQRGNFPDRFSGHQFPNYSSELNVNALLLGDSALYLCASSRQGKTQYFGPGTRLLVL.

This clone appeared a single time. DNA of the CDR3: TGCAGCGTCCCAAAAAGGGGGACAGGGATGTTACCGATGTTATCCCAACACTATGGCTACACCTTC. Translation gives CSVPKRGTGMLPMLSQHYGYTF. The chain recombines TRBV29-1 with TRBJ1-2; TRBD1 matches at 9 bases. CDR3 length: 22 residues. Germline CDR1 and CDR2: SQVTM and ANQGSEA. With 6 bases clipped from V and 3 bases from J, the junction kept 32 bases outside the gene matches.

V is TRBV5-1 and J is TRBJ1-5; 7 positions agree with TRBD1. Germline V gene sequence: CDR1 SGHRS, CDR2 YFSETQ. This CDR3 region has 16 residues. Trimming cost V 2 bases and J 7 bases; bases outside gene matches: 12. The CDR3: CASSLQPGGFGQPQHF. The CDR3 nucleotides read TGCGCCAGCAGCTTACAGCCAGGGGGTTTCGGCCAGCCCCAGCATTTT.

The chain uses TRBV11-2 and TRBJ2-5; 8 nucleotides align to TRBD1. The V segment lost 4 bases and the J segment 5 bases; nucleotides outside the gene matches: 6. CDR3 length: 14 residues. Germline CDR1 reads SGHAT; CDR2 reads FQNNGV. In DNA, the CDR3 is TGTGCCAGCAGCTCGGACTGGACAGGGGAGACCCAGTACTTC. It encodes CASSSDWTGETQYF.

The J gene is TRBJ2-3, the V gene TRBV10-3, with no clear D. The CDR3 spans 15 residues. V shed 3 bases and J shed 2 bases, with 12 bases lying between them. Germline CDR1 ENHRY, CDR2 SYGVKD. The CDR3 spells CAISDRQAYTDTQYF. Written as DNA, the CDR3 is TGTGCCATCAGTGACAGGCAAGCATACACAGATACGCAGTATTTT.

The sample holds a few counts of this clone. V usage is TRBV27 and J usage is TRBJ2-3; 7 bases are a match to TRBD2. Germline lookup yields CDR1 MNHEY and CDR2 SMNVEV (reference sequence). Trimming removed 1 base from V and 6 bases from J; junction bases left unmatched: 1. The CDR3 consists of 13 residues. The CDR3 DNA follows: TGTGCCAGCAGTTTATGGGGGGGGGATACGCAGTATTTT. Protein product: CASSLWGGDTQYF.

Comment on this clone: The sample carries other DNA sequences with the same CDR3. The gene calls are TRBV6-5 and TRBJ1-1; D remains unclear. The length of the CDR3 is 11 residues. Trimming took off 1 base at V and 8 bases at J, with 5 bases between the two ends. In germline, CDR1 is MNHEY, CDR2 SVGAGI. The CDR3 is CASSYLSEAFF. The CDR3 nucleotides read TGTGCCAGCAGTTACTTATCCGAAGCTTTCTTT.